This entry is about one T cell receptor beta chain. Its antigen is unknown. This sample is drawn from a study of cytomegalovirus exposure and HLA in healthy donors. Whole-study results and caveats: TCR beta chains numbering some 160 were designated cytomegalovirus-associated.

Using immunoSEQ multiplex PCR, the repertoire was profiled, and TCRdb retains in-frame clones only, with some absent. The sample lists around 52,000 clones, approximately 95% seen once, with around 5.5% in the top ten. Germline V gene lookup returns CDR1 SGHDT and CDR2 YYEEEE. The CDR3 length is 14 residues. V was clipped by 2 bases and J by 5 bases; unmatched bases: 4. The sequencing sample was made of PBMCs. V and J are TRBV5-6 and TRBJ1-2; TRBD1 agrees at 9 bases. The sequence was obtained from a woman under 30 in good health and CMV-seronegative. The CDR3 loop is CASSLSGQGYGYTF. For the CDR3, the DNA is TGTGCCAGCAGCTTATCGGGACAGGGTTATGGCTACACCTTC. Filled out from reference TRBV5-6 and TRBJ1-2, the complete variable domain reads DAGVTQSPTHLIKTRGQQVTLRCSPKSGHDTVSWYQQALGQGPQFIFQYYEEEERQRGNFPDRFSGHQFPNYSSELNVNALLLGDSALYLCASSLSGQGYGYTFGSGTRLTVV.